A single TCR beta chain is shown here with its context. The antigen remains undetermined. V lost 7 bases to trimming and J lost 3 bases; unmatched junction nucleotides: 7. This CDR3 is 15 amino acids long. The germline CDR1 and CDR2 sequences are LNHDA and SQIVND (reference sequence). The method was immunoSEQ multiplex PCR; TCRdb's version includes in-frame clones alone and lacks a portion of them. The data show over 80,000 clones, with around 89% seen just once and 30% to 35% held by the top ten. The data stem from a study of T cell responses to AZD1222 COVID-19 vaccine. Study as a whole: Second doses that came at about 4 or about 12 weeks were put together.

Study-level findings and limits: Clonal diversity may have been underestimated, and the donors were mostly white British, with more females than males.

The input for sequencing was peripheral blood, taken on day 0 of AZD1222 vaccination. This rearrangement joins TRBV19 to TRBJ2-2; 8 bases agree with TRBD2. This TCR came from an adult in good health. The CDR3 DNA reads as TGTGCCAGTACCCCGGGACTAGAGTACACCGGGGAGCTGTTTTTT. This encodes CASTPGLEYTGELFF.